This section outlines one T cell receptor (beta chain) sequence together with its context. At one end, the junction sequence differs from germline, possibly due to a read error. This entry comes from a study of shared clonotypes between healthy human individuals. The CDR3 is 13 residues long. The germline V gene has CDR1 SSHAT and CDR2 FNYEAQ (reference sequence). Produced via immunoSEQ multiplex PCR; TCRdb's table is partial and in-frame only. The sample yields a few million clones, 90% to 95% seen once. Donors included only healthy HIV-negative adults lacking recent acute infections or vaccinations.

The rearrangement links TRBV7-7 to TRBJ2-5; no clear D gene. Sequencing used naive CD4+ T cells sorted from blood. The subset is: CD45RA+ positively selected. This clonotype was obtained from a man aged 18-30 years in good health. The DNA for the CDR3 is TGTGCTAGCAGCCCCCGTAATGAGGAGACCCAGTACTTC. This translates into CASSPRNEETQYF.